The 19 T cell receptor beta chains reported below all come from one sample, sequenced in a study of blood T cells in healthy people across ages. Alongside a J-beta primer mix, a sample-barcoded 5' primer served in a second PCR lasting roughly 7 to 12 cycles. TCRdb itself ran the 5' RACE reads through MiXCR, one entry per CDR3 protein. The table includes around 1,000,000 distinct CDR3 sequences, under 40% detected once. The sample was blood. These receptors were obtained from a man aged 18 to 30 in good health.

The J gene is TRBJ1-1, the V gene TRBV7-9; possible D gene TRBD1, 5 bases. This CDR3 region has 14 residues. Trimming left V 8 bases short and J 0 bases short, with 13 bases between. Germline V CDR1 and CDR2: SEHNR, FQNEAQ (reference sequence). In DNA, the CDR3 is TGTGCCAGCCGCCCGGGACGGATGAACACTGAAGCTTTCTTT. Translated: CASRPGRMNTEAFF.

The chain carries TRBV6-5 and TRBJ1-1, with D possibly TRBD1 on 5 matching bases. The CDR3 is 14 residues long. V was trimmed by 6 bases and J by 6 bases, leaving 17 bases between them. Germline lookup yields CDR1 MNHEY and CDR2 SVGAGI. The CDR3 reads CASRYQTQGSEAFF. In DNA, the CDR3 is TGTGCCAGCAGGTACCAAACCCAGGGTTCTGAAGCTTTCTTT.

This clonotype came up a few times. V usage is TRBV9 and J usage is TRBJ2-3; TRBD2 agrees at 10 bases. The germline CDR1 and CDR2 sequences are SGDLS and YYNGEE. This CDR3 is built from 17 residues. The V segment lost 4 bases and the J segment 7 bases; nucleotides outside the gene matches: 15. The CDR3 region has the DNA TGTGCCAGCAGCTTACCTGCTAGCGGGGGTAGCAGGAATACGCAGTATTTT. Amino acids: CASSLPASGGSRNTQYF.

The chain carries TRBV7-4 and TRBJ1-2, with 7 bases matching TRBD1. This CDR3 contains 20 residues. V lost 1 base and J lost 0; bases outside the gene matches: 17. Germline CDR1 is SGHVT and CDR2 is SQSDAQ. In nucleotides, the CDR3 is TGTGCCAGCAGCTTAGGCCCCGGGACAGAATCTCTGGGGCCTAACTATGGCTACACCTTC. This codes for CASSLGPGTESLGPNYGYTF.

This clonotype occurred a few times. J is TRBJ2-3 and V is TRBV4-3; no reliable D call. The CDR3 runs to 19 residues. Germline V gene lookup returns CDR1 LGHNA and CDR2 YSLEER. With 6 bases removed from V and 5 bases from J, the gap between germline ends came to 30 bases. The CDR3 DNA sequence: TGCGCCAGCAGTAATAATAAACGTGGGATGGGAACCCGAGGAGATACGCAGTATTTT. Its translation is CASSNNKRGMGTRGDTQYF.

The gene calls are TRBV27 and TRBJ1-4; D not certain. In germline, CDR1 is MNHEY, CDR2 SMNVEV (reference sequence). CDR3 length: 15 residues. Trimming pared 5 bases from V and 2 bases from J, leaving 12 bases between. The CDR3 reads CASSPYLATNEKLFF. CDR3 nucleotides: TGTGCCAGCAGTCCCTACCTAGCCACTAATGAAAAACTGTTTTTT.

The genes are TRBV30 and TRBJ1-1; D is perhaps TRBD1 (6 bases). The CDR3 extends over 15 amino acids. The V and J ends lost 8 bases and 0 bases respectively, with 19 bases between them. CDR1 and CDR2 from the germline V gene are GTSNPN and SVGIG (reference sequence). CDR3 in amino acids: CANLNYRDMNTEAFF. In DNA, the CDR3 is TGTGCCAACTTAAATTACCGGGACATGAACACTGAAGCTTTCTTT.

The chain carries TRBV28 and TRBJ1-4; D ambiguous. The CDR3 has 18 residues. The V and J ends lost 5 bases and 1 base respectively, with 20 bases between them. Germline CDR1 and CDR2: MDHEN and SYDVKM. The CDR3 spells CASSPRVGFLETNEKLFF. CDR3 bases: TGTGCCAGCAGTCCACGGGTCGGGTTTCTTGAAACTAATGAAAAACTGTTTTTT.

The genes are TRBV20-1 and TRBJ1-1; D remains ambiguous. CDR3 size: 13 residues. The germline V gene encodes CDR1 DFQATT and CDR2 SNEGSKA (reference sequence). V lost 2 bases to trimming and J lost 1 base, with 8 bases between them. CDR3 region: CSARSPPNTEAFF. The CDR3 DNA reads TGCAGTGCTAGATCGCCCCCGAACACTGAAGCTTTCTTT.

J is TRBJ1-6 and V is TRBV20-1; 7 nucleotides line up with TRBD1. CDR3 length: 15 residues. With V trimmed by 6 bases and J by 7 bases, 12 bases remained unmatched. Per the germline V gene, CDR1 is DFQATT and CDR2 is SNEGSKA (reference sequence). CDR3 bases: TGCAGTGCCCACAACTCAGGGGGTAAAAATTCACCCCTCCACTTT. Translating it yields CSAHNSGGKNSPLHF.

J is TRBJ2-1 and V is TRBV10-3; TRBD1 agrees at 8 bases. V dropped 2 bases and J dropped 7; count of bases not matched to a gene: 4. The germline V gene encodes CDR1 ENHRY and CDR2 SYGVKD. CDR3 length: 14 amino acids. Here the CDR3 DNA reads TGTGCCATCAGTGAGCAGGGGGCGCGGAATGAGCAGTTCTTC. Amino acids: CAISEQGARNEQFF.

The V call is TRBV12-3 or TRBV12-4, the J call TRBJ2-1; perhaps TRBD1 as D (5 bases). V was pared by 8 bases and J by 3 bases, with 14 bases between. This CDR3 spans 14 amino acids. CDR3 in DNA: TGTGCCAGCTGGCTGTGGGGCGACTACAATGAGCAGTTCTTC. Translating gives CASWLWGDYNEQFF.

This clonotype was seen many times. The gene calls are TRBV29-1 and TRBJ2-3; 8 nucleotides agree with TRBD1. There are 14 residues in the CDR3. V lost 5 bases to trimming and J lost 0 bases; unmatched junction nucleotides: 4. Germline CDR1 and CDR2: SQVTM and ANQGSEA. Written as DNA, the CDR3 is TGCAGCGTTTCAGACAGGGGAAGCACAGATACGCAGTATTTT. This sequence encodes CSVSDRGSTDTQYF.

With regard to this clonotype: The junction does not match germline at one end; this may be a read error. The CDR3: CASSVAEGEKLFF. CDR3 DNA sequence: TGTGCCAGCAGCGTAGCTGAGGGTGAAAAACTGTTTTTT. The chain couples TRBV7-6 to TRBJ1-4; no clear D. The germline gives CDR1 SGHVS, CDR2 FNYEAQ. This CDR3 is built from 13 residues. The whole variable domain, remainder taken from reference TRBV7-6 and TRBJ1-4, is GAGVSQSPRYKVTKRGQDVALRCDPISGHVSLYWYRQALGQGPEFLTYFNYEAQQDKSGLPNDRFSAERPEGSISTLTIQRTEQRDSAMYRCASSVAEGEKLFFGSGTQLSVL.

This clonotype has more than one count but fewer than ten. The V and J genes are TRBV9 and TRBJ2-3; 7 bases are shared with TRBD1. V lost 0 bases and J lost 0; bases outside the gene matches: 4. Germline CDR1 is SGDLS and CDR2 is YYNGEE. CDR3 length: 16 amino acids. As DNA, the CDR3 is TGTGCCAGCAGCGTAGAGGGGGCCCTTAGCACAGATACGCAGTATTTT. This translates into CASSVEGALSTDTQYF.

There are a few counts of this clonotype. V gene TRBV2 combines with J gene TRBJ2-1, with 8 bases lining up with TRBD1. The CDR3 runs 16 residues. V dropped 8 bases and J dropped 10; count of bases not matched to a gene: 19. The V gene's germline CDR1 is SNHLY and CDR2 FYNNEI. CDR3 region: CASPRWDRSKRGEQFF. The CDR3 nucleotides are TGTGCCAGCCCTAGATGGGACAGGTCAAAGAGGGGGGAGCAGTTCTTC.

The rearrangement uses TRBV7-2 and TRBJ2-3; D possibly corresponds to TRBD2 (5 bases). Trimming cost V 4 bases and J 2 bases, with 13 bases left between them. This CDR3 comprises 15 residues. Germline V gives CDR1 SGHTA, CDR2 FQGNSA. The CDR3 region has the DNA TGTGCCAGCAGCTACCCTGGACTGATCACAGATACGCAGTATTTT. Encoded protein: CASSYPGLITDTQYF.

There are a few counts of this clonotype. The V gene is TRBV5-1, the J gene TRBJ2-5; 10 bases fit TRBD2. Germline lookup yields CDR1 SGHRS and CDR2 YFSETQ. After removal of 1 base from V and 1 base from J, the junction contained 7 bases not matched to a gene. The length of the CDR3 is 17 residues. CDR3 residues: CASSLSWASGGQETQYF. CDR3 sequence (DNA): TGCGCCAGCAGCTTGTCTTGGGCTAGCGGGGGCCAAGAGACCCAGTACTTC.

The chain employs TRBV30 and TRBJ2-3; TRBD1 agrees at 9 bases. The CDR3 is 15 residues long. Germline trimming cut 0 bases from V and 3 bases from J; bases unmatched to any gene: 4. Germline V gene data show CDR1 as GTSNPN and CDR2 as SVGIG (reference sequence). The CDR3: CAWSVQGALTDTQYF. DNA of the CDR3: TGTGCCTGGAGTGTACAGGGGGCCTTGACAGATACGCAGTATTTT.